Below, one T cell receptor beta chain is given with its context. Germline CDR1 reads MNHEY; CDR2 reads SVGEGT. The CDR3 totals 14 residues. Trimming cost V 6 bases and J 2 bases, with 14 bases left between them. The sample belongs to a study of blood T cell repertoires in COVID-19. Study-level background: Sites in the United States, Italy and Spain provided acute and convalescent COVID-19 samples. The analysed material was cDNA or gDNA that came from T cells, B-cell-depleted T cells, or PBMCs.

Per the original methods: Reference gene primer amplification gave estimated nucleated cell counts. Using immunoSEQ multiplex PCR, the repertoire was profiled, and TCRdb retains in-frame clones only, with some absent. The D gene and trimming were derived from the DNA, and the V and J assignments and clone size from that table. The data contain 250,000 to 400,000 clones, about 87% of them singletons. Seattle researchers signed up patients amid active infection and tracked them longitudinally. The receptor was isolated from a woman aged 25 to 45 with COVID-19, enrolled during active disease. The sample was peripheral blood. The chain carries TRBV6-2 or TRBV6-3 and TRBJ2-7, with a possible D match to TRBD2 (5 bases). In nucleotides, the CDR3 is TGTGCCAGCAGCCCCCTCGAGGGCACCTACGAGCAGTACTTC. As protein: CASSPLEGTYEQYF.